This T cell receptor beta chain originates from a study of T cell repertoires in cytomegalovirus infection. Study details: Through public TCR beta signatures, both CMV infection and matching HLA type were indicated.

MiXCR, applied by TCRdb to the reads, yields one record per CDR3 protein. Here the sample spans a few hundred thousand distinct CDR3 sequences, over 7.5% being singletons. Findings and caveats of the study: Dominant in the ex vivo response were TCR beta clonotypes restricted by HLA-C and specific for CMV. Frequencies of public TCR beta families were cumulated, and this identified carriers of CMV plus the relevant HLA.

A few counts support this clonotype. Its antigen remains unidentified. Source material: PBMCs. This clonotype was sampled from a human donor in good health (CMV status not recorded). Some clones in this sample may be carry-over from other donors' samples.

The CDR3 is CAITGDRGHNSNQPQHF. The DNA of the CDR3 is TGTGCCATCACTGGGGACAGGGGTCATAATAGCAATCAGCCCCAGCATTTT. This sequence joins TRBV10-3 and TRBJ1-5, with 10 bases aligning to TRBD1. CDR3 length equals 17 residues. V shed 7 bases and J 0 bases; nucleotides not matched to a gene: 9. In germline, CDR1 is ENHRY, CDR2 SYGVKD.